The TCR beta chain under discussion was sequenced for a study of blood T cells in healthy people across ages (dated by TCRdb to the mid-2010s). In the study overall: Template switching captured roughly one uniquely barcoded TCR beta cDNA molecule per two T cells in model experiments. To track age-related changes in TCR beta repertoire diversity, the study relied on deep sequencing normalized with unique cDNA molecular identifiers. Four age groups were formed from the donors: young (average approximately 16 years), middle-aged (approximately 39), aged (approximately 60) and long-lived (82). To avoid experimental bias, donors of different ages were distributed randomly across sequencing lanes. The study analyzed two additional independent replicas of 1 million unique cDNA reads from the same blood draw for two donors, one aged 18 to 30 and one aged 80 or older. General conclusions and limits of the study: Donor CMV infection status was unknown, potentially confounding age-related changes in expanded clonotypes. Compared with the aged group, the long-lived group had more naive CD4+ T cells, fewer expanded clones and increased TCR diversity, suggesting age selection. Because profiling used bulk unsorted PBMCs, naive and antigen-experienced compartments could not be compared conclusively. As age increased, observed TCR beta diversity per million T cells dropped in a roughly linear way, and a significant reduction was already evident by age about 40. There was a strong correlation between observed TCR beta diversity and the percentage of naive T cells measured by flow cytometry. Estimates of total diversity based on one million sequenced T cells were considered lower bounds and underestimates.

The approximately 39 donors, aged 6 to 90 years, were systemically healthy Caucasian individuals from Russia. Each donor gave around 9 milliliters of peripheral blood, collected into EDTA-treated Vacutainer tubes. Ficoll-Paque density-gradient centrifugation was used to isolate PBMCs, with at least 6.5 million per sample. Trizol reagent was used to extract total RNA from the PBMCs, yielding at least 5 micrograms per sample. For every donor, an aliquot of PBMCs went through flow cytometry to measure the percentages of naive CD45RAhigh/CD27high T cells. To note about this clonotype: It lacks a known antigen. Within one base of it there is no much larger clone, and no base qualities were kept.

The library came from 5' RACE. This sample was sequenced with an Illumina HiSeq 2500. A second PCR of about 7 to 12 cycles was performed with a sample-barcoded 5' primer and a J-beta primer mix. A unique molecular identifier was introduced onto each TCR beta cDNA molecule by a template-switch 5' adaptor carrying 12 random nucleotides. Each sample yielded at least 2.5 million CDR3-containing paired-end reads. All of the RNA was converted into first-strand cDNA using the Mint cDNA synthesis kit, with a TRBC-specific oligonucleotide serving as the primer. All cDNA was treated with uracil-DNA glycosylase and then went through a first 18-cycle PCR with the universal primers M1SS and BC2_uni_R. Concerning the study's data processing: For normalization, 1 million high-quality reads were randomly selected from each sample, with every read carrying a distinct molecular identifier. Instead of being binned into consensus sequences, reads with shared molecular identifiers were discarded. MiTCR, with a Q25 quality threshold and the strictest error-elimination algorithm, was used for CDR3 identification, clonotype clustering and error correction. A nonparametric unseen species model with Euler transformation was used to estimate lower-bound total TCR beta diversity. TCRdb reran the public reads through fastp at Q25 and MiXCR, keeping productive beta chains. Entries are consolidated by CDR3 protein sequence, retaining the most common genes and DNA. TCRdb's processing, not the study's, gives the V and J calls here. The table for this sample lists 1 million or so distinct CDR3 sequences; under 45% of them were counted only once. The ten most abundant clones make up 15% to 20% of the sample.

The CDR3 runs 15 amino acids, cysteine and phenylalanine included. Of the read, only the CDR3 DNA is kept; its 45 bases are in frame from base 1. Via the germline V gene, CDR1 is LGHNA and CDR2 YNFKEQ. The sequence links TRBV4-2 to TRBJ2-4; TRBD2 is a possible D gene, resting on 6 matching bases. The DNA end lines up better with TRBJ2-7; the J call may be wrong. The clonotype was recovered from an older woman in good health. The sequenced sample consisted of blood. For the CDR3, the sequence is CASSQDGGAGYEQYF. The nucleotides read TGTGCCAGCAGCCAAGATGGCGGGGCCGGGTACGAGCAGTACTTC.